One and the same sample provided the 32 T cell receptor beta chains below, sequenced in a study of regulatory T cells in long-lasting Graves disease. Documented time point: newly diagnosed GD, antithyroid drugs for less than 3 months. There was RNA extracted from PBMCs, and the TCR library was made from it. Through Arm-PCR of CDR3 regions and iRepertoire HTBI primers, TCR beta libraries were built. TCRdb fed the multiplex PCR reads into MiXCR, producing one record per CDR3 protein. Among 380,000 or so distinct CDR3 sequences listed, around 15% were seen once. A further study also used this sample, focusing on T cells in Graves' hyperthyroidism and ophthalmopathy.

This specimen was peripheral blood mononuclear cells (PBMCs), taken at new diagnosis, from a patient treated with antithyroid drugs. Receptor source: a woman in her late teens or twenties with Graves disease.

Note on this clonotype: A read error is possible here, since a much larger clone lies one base away. V usage is TRBV29-1 and J usage is TRBJ2-7; 7 nucleotides agree with TRBD2. CDR1 is SQVTM, CDR2 ANQGSEA, per germline. There are 14 residues in the CDR3. With 5 bases clipped from V and 7 bases from J, the junction kept 14 bases outside the gene matches. CDR3 in amino acids: CSVRLAETYNEQYF. Here the CDR3 DNA reads TGCAGCGTTCGGCTAGCGGAAACTTACAATGAGCAGTACTTC.

About this clonotype itself: At one boundary the junction diverges from the germline segment, which might be a read error. This rearrangement joins TRBV5-1 to TRBJ1-2; maybe TRBD1 (6 bases). Germline lookup yields CDR1 SGHRS and CDR2 YFSETQ. This CDR3 is 15 amino acids long. The CDR3 is CASSLAGLDRAGYTF. Here the CDR3 DNA reads TGTGCCAGCAGCTTGGCCGGGCTGGACAGAGCGGGCTACACCTTC.

The chain carries TRBV29-1 and TRBJ1-4; 8 bases map to TRBD1. Germline V gene lookup returns CDR1 SQVTM and CDR2 ANQGSEA. The CDR3 covers 13 residues. With 4 bases clipped from V and 8 bases from J, the junction kept 6 bases outside the gene matches. CDR3 region: CSVGDTGGEKLFF. CDR3 DNA: TGCAGCGTTGGGGATACAGGGGGAGAAAAACTGTTTTTT.

At least ten counts were recorded for this clonotype. The chain has TRBV27 and TRBJ2-1; 15 bases are shared with TRBD2. The V gene end was trimmed by 2 bases and the J gene end by 8 bases; junction bases not matched to a gene: 10. The CDR3 totals 18 residues. Germline V lookup: CDR1 MNHEY, CDR2 SMNVEV (reference sequence). The CDR3 sequence: CASSLGLAGGPISDEQFF. CDR3 nucleotides: TGTGCCAGCAGTTTAGGACTAGCGGGGGGGCCCATTTCAGATGAGCAGTTCTTC.

In this sample, this clonotype turned up many times. The gene calls are TRBV12-3 or TRBV12-4 and TRBJ2-1; unclear D gene. Trimming pared 3 bases from V and 10 bases from J, leaving 16 bases between. The CDR3 has 14 residues. CDR3 in DNA: TGTGCCAGCAGTTTGGTTGATGGTGTTCTAGAGCAGTTCTTC. This gives the protein CASSLVDGVLEQFF.

This chain connects TRBV28 to TRBJ1-3, with D perhaps TRBD1 (6 bases). Germline CDR1 and CDR2: MDHEN and SYDVKM. The CDR3 consists of 16 residues. V lost 4 bases and J lost 0, with 13 bases in between. This CDR3 reads CASSSPTGHSGNTIYF. DNA for the CDR3: TGTGCCAGCAGTTCTCCTACAGGGCACTCTGGAAACACCATATATTTT.

This clonotype was recorded at least ten times. The chain couples TRBV20-1 to TRBJ2-3, with 9 bases that match TRBD1. V lost 5 bases and J lost 4; bases outside the gene matches: 16. Looked up from germline, CDR1 is DFQATT and CDR2 is SNEGSKA (reference sequence). The length of the CDR3 is 17 residues. This CDR3 reads CSAGLPLTGGIADTQYF. DNA for the CDR3: TGCAGTGCTGGCCTACCGTTGACAGGGGGTATCGCAGATACGCAGTATTTT.

This clonotype was recorded at least ten times. The V and J genes are TRBV28 and TRBJ1-4; D gene uncertain. The CDR3 is 18 residues long. V was shortened by 4 bases and J by 5 bases, with 23 bases between the two germline ends. In germline, CDR1 is MDHEN, CDR2 SYDVKM. The CDR3 loop is CASSSSQRFLDANEKLFF. The CDR3 DNA is TGTGCCAGCAGTTCCTCCCAACGGTTCCTAGACGCCAATGAAAAACTGTTTTTT. The whole variable domain, filled in from reference TRBV28 and TRBJ1-4, reads DVKVTQSSRYLVKRTGEKVFLECVQDMDHENMFWYRQDPGLGLRLIYFSYDVKMKEKGDIPEGYSVSREKKERFSLILESASTNQTSMYLCASSSSQRFLDANEKLFFGSGTQLSVL.

The V call is TRBV6-1, the J call TRBJ2-1; TRBD1 matches 9 bases. CDR3 size: 16 residues. Unmatched junction bases numbered 2, after V lost 0 bases and J lost 2 bases. Germline V gene data show CDR1 as MNHNS and CDR2 as SASEGT. CDR3 amino acids: CASSEAWDRAYNEQFF. For the CDR3, the DNA is TGTGCCAGCAGTGAAGCATGGGACAGGGCCTACAATGAGCAGTTCTTC.

At least ten counts were recorded for this clonotype. The chain combines TRBV27 with TRBJ1-1; D uncertain. Trimming pared 3 bases from V and 1 base from J, leaving 18 bases between. Germline CDR1 is MNHEY and CDR2 is SMNVEV (reference sequence). The CDR3 contains 17 residues. DNA of the CDR3: TGTGCCAGCAGTTTGATCGGATCTAGTGGCTCGAACACTGAAGCTTTCTTT. Translating it yields CASSLIGSSGSNTEAFF.

The chain combines TRBV6-1 with TRBJ2-3, with 9 bases fitting TRBD2. J gave up 0 bases and V 6 bases, and 10 bases lay outside the gene matches. The CDR3 is 17 residues long. Germline values: CDR1 MNHNS, CDR2 SASEGT. DNA of the CDR3: TGTGCCAGCAGCCTTAGCGGGGGAACCTTTAGCACAGATACGCAGTATTTT. It encodes CASSLSGGTFSTDTQYF.

This clonotype was recorded at least ten times. The chain uses TRBV20-1 and TRBJ2-7; 14 bases are a match to TRBD2. This CDR3 is 14 amino acids long. With 7 bases clipped from V and 5 bases from J, the junction kept 7 bases outside the gene matches. CDR1 DFQATT and CDR2 SNEGSKA come from the germline V gene (reference sequence). The chain's CDR3 is CSVPGLAGANEQYF. Here the CDR3 DNA reads TGCAGTGTACCGGGACTAGCGGGAGCCAACGAGCAGTACTTC.

This clonotype was observed many times. This may arise from a read error, as a much more abundant clone is one base away. This rearrangement joins TRBV6-1 to TRBJ1-1; D is perhaps TRBD1 (5 bases). CDR3 size: 12 residues. The ends were cut back, 6 bases at V and 4 bases at J, with 9 bases in the middle. The germline V gene has CDR1 MNHNS and CDR2 SASEGT. The CDR3 sequence is CASSHRTTEAFF. Written as DNA, the CDR3 is TGTGCCAGCAGCCACAGGACCACTGAAGCTTTCTTT.

This chain connects TRBV6-2 or TRBV6-3 to TRBJ1-3; TRBD1 might be the D (5 bases). The CDR3 loop spans 16 amino acids. The V gene lost 5 bases and the J gene lost 0 bases, with 14 bases spanning the gap. Germline CDR1 MNHEY, CDR2 SVGEGT. CDR3 DNA: TGTGCCAGCAGTGAAGCAGGGATGCTCTCTGGAAACACCATATATTTT. This encodes CASSEAGMLSGNTIYF.

This clonotype was observed many times. One junction end does not reproduce the germline sequence, and a read error may be involved. This chain uses TRBV5-1 with TRBJ2-3; TRBD1 agrees at 10 bases. The CDR3 is 14 residues long. The germline CDR1 and CDR2 sequences are SGHRS and YFSETQ. Here the CDR3 reads CASSSGTGADTQYF. In DNA, the CDR3 is TGTGCCAGCAGTTCCGGGACAGGGGCAGATACGCAGTATTTT.

The rearrangement joins TRBV7-9 to TRBJ2-1; D is uncertain. Deletions cut 2 bases from V and 5 bases from J, with 10 bases between. CDR1 SEHNR and CDR2 FQNEAQ come from the germline V gene (reference sequence). This CDR3 has 14 residues. The CDR3 sequence: CASSLQAHHNEQFF. The CDR3 DNA is TGTGCCAGCAGCTTACAGGCACACCACAATGAGCAGTTCTTC. The whole variable domain, remainder taken from reference TRBV7-9 and TRBJ2-1, is DTGVSQNPRHKITKRGQNVTFRCDPISEHNRLYWYRQTLGQGPEFLTYFQNEAQLEKSRLLSDRFSAERPKGSFSTLEIQRTEQGDSAMYLCASSLQAHHNEQFFGPGTRLTVL.

The sample holds a few counts of this clonotype. The chain recombines TRBV6-1 with TRBJ2-7, with 9 bases identical to TRBD2. The germline gives CDR1 MNHNS, CDR2 SASEGT. The length of the CDR3 is 14 residues. V lost 6 bases and J lost 9; bases outside the gene matches: 12. The DNA for the CDR3 is TGTGCCAGCAGGCTGTCTAGCGGGGAAGCAGGGCAGTACTTC. It codes for CASRLSSGEAGQYF.

The table lists this clonotype with many counts. The chain uses TRBV11-3 and TRBJ2-5, with TRBD2 matching 12 bases. CDR3 length: 16 amino acids. Trimming cost V 8 bases and J 8 bases; bases outside gene matches: 15. The germline CDR1 and CDR2 sequences are SGHNT and YENEEA. CDR3 residues: CASAKTSGGFLGTQYF. The CDR3 nucleotides read TGTGCCAGCGCCAAGACTAGCGGGGGTTTCTTGGGAACCCAGTACTTC.

There are many counts of this clonotype. V and J are TRBV6-2 or TRBV6-3 and TRBJ2-1, with a tentative D call TRBD2 (6 bases). Trimming left V 6 bases short and J 8 bases short, with 14 bases between. The germline V gene encodes CDR1 MNHEY and CDR2 SVGEGT. CDR3 size: 13 residues. CDR3 bases: TGTGCCAGCAGCCAATGGGAGCGGGATGAGCAGTTCTTC. As protein: CASSQWERDEQFF.

At least ten counts were recorded for this clonotype. This clone may be a read error of a much larger clone one base away. The V call is TRBV6-2 or TRBV6-3, the J call TRBJ1-1; no firm D call. The germline V gene encodes CDR1 MNHEY and CDR2 SVGEGT. The CDR3 sequence is 11 residues long. Trimming shortened V by 2 bases and J by 4 bases, and 2 bases separated the two germline ends. This chain's CDR3 is CASSYGTEAFF. The CDR3 DNA reads TGTGCCAGCAGTTACGGCACTGAAGCTTTCTTT.

This clonotype was seen ten or more times. The chain has TRBV6-1 and TRBJ2-5; 9 nucleotides align to TRBD1. Germline CDR1 reads MNHNS; CDR2 reads SASEGT. This CDR3 has 14 residues. The V gene end was trimmed by 4 bases and the J gene end by 5 bases; junction bases not matched to a gene: 5. Here the CDR3 DNA reads TGTGCCAGCAGTGTTAACAGGGGGCTTGAGACCCAGTACTTC. The encoded protein is CASSVNRGLETQYF.

This clonotype was observed at least ten times. One end of the junction does not line up with germline, which may come from a read error. The CDR3 nucleotides are TGCAGTGCTAGGGTATTGGGGCGGGGGGGCACAGGTACGCAGTATTTT. Protein sequence: CSARVLGRGGTGTQYF. The chain has TRBV20-1 and TRBJ2-3; 9 nucleotides agree with TRBD2. This CDR3 contains 16 residues. Per germline, CDR1 DFQATT and CDR2 SNEGSKA (reference sequence).

Details on this clonotype: A far larger clone is a single base away, which makes a read error likely. The J gene is TRBJ2-5, the V gene TRBV20-1; D remains unclear. There are 14 residues in the CDR3. Trimming removed 3 bases from V and 11 bases from J, with 22 bases in between. CDR1 and CDR2 from the germline V gene are DFQATT and SNEGSKA (reference sequence). The CDR3 loop reads CSASKGPSYNEQYF. The CDR3 DNA reads TGCAGTGCTAGTAAAGGCCCATCATACAATGAGCAGTACTTC.

This clonotype was found many times. The rearrangement joins TRBV28 to TRBJ2-6; D not certain. Germline V gene lookup returns CDR1 MDHEN and CDR2 SYDVKM. This CDR3 contains 15 residues. V dropped 8 bases and J dropped 0 bases, with 11 bases sitting between them. The chain's CDR3 is CASPEVYSGANVLTF. The DNA for the CDR3 is TGTGCCAGCCCAGAAGTGTACTCTGGGGCCAACGTCCTGACTTTC.

This clonotype was found many times. J is TRBJ2-1 and V is TRBV20-1; 10 bases align to TRBD2. V lost 6 bases to trimming and J lost 3 bases; unmatched junction nucleotides: 5. CDR3 length: 14 amino acids. Germline V gives CDR1 DFQATT, CDR2 SNEGSKA (reference sequence). As DNA, the CDR3 is TGCAGTGCGCAGCGGGAGGGCCGCTACAATGAGCAGTTCTTC. Translating gives CSAQREGRYNEQFF.

This clonotype was counted between two and nine times. The rearrangement joins TRBV15 to TRBJ1-6, with 9 bases fitting TRBD1. Germline lookup yields CDR1 LNHNV and CDR2 YYDKDF (reference sequence). The CDR3 sequence is 15 residues long. V was clipped by 3 bases and J by 7 bases; unmatched bases: 4. CDR3 nucleotide sequence: TGTGCCACCAGCAGGTACAGGGGGCTCAATTCACCCCTCCACTTT. Translated: CATSRYRGLNSPLHF.

This clonotype was detected only a few times. The chain is built from TRBV20-1 and TRBJ1-3; D is ambiguous. This CDR3 comprises 13 residues. Germline-derived CDR1 and CDR2 are DFQATT and SNEGSKA (reference sequence). V was cut by 3 bases and J by 2 bases, with 8 bases left in between. The CDR3 here is CSASDLPGNTIYF. CDR3 DNA sequence: TGCAGTGCTAGTGACCTTCCTGGAAACACCATATATTTT.

This chain connects TRBV6-1 to TRBJ2-1, with a possible D match to TRBD1 (6 bases). The CDR3 has 17 residues. Trimming pared 6 bases from V and 0 bases from J, leaving 18 bases between. Germline-derived CDR1 and CDR2 are MNHNS and SASEGT. The CDR3 spells CASRSIPGTNSYNEQFF. CDR3 bases: TGTGCCAGCAGAAGCATCCCCGGGACAAACTCCTACAATGAGCAGTTCTTC.

This clonotype was seen repeatedly, ten times or more. This chain uses TRBV6-9 with TRBJ1-5, with TRBD1 as a possible D gene (5 bases). The CDR3 has 16 amino acids. Trimming removed 3 bases at V and 2 bases at J, with 14 bases between. CDR1 MNHGY and CDR2 SVAAGI come from the germline V gene. The CDR3 sequence is CASSYLRDPGNQPQHF. The CDR3 coding sequence is TGTGCCAGCAGTTACCTCCGGGACCCCGGCAATCAGCCCCAGCATTTT.

There are a few counts of this clonotype. CDR3 sequence (DNA): TGTGCCAGCAGCCAAGCCGGCAGGCCCACAGATACGCAGTATTTT. This translates into CASSQAGRPTDTQYF. The gene calls are TRBV14 and TRBJ2-3; D gene ambiguous. V was trimmed by 1 base and J by 2 bases, leaving 10 bases between them. Germline CDR1 is SGHDN and CDR2 is FVKESK. The CDR3 has 15 amino acids.

The chain recombines TRBV20-1 with TRBJ2-1; TRBD2 matches 10 bases. Germline values: CDR1 DFQATT, CDR2 SNEGSKA (reference sequence). Trimming took 0 bases from V and 11 from J; bases not matched to a gene: 7. The CDR3 runs 14 residues. The CDR3 is CSARDRTSGPKQFF. The CDR3 region has the DNA TGCAGTGCTAGAGATAGGACTAGCGGACCGAAGCAGTTCTTC.

This clonotype was recorded at least ten times. The CDR3 sequence: CASGTTYNEQFF. For the CDR3, the DNA is TGTGCCAGCGGTACCACCTACAATGAGCAGTTCTTC. The rearrangement links TRBV6-2 or TRBV6-3 to TRBJ2-1, with D uncertain. CDR1 is MNHEY, CDR2 SVGEGT, per germline. V was cut by 8 bases and J by 2 bases, with 7 bases left in between. The CDR3 has 12 residues.